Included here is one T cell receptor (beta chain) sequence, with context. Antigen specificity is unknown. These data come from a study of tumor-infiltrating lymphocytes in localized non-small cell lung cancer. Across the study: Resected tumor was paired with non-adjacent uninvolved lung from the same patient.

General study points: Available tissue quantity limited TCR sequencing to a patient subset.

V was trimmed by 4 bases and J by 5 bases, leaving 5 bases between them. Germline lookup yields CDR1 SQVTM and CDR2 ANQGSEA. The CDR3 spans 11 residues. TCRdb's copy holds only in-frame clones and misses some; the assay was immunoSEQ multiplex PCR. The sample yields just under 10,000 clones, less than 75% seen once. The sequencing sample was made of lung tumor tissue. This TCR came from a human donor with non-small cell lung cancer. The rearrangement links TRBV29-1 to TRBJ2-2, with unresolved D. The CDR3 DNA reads TGCAGCGTTGCTACGACCGGGGAGCTGTTTTTT. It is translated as CSVATTGELFF.